This T cell receptor (beta chain) was identified in a study of early T cells in non-severe SARS-CoV-2 infection. About the research overall: Chains stayed unpaired after sequencing of bulk RNA from unsorted whole blood.

As part of library construction, unique molecular identifiers were attached to individual cDNA molecules. TCRdb reprocessed the 5' RACE reads with MiXCR, giving one entry per CDR3 protein. The table has over 30,000 distinct CDR3 sequences, approximately 7.1% seen once. This clonotype was picked up many times. V gave up 0 bases and J gave up 4 bases; unmatched junction bases: 3. Per germline, CDR1 LGHNA and CDR2 YSLEER. The CDR3 runs to 16 residues. Material: whole blood, obtained at baseline. The V and J genes are TRBV4-3 and TRBJ2-1; 10 positions agree with TRBD2. The clonotype comes from an adult who was a healthcare worker with PCR-confirmed SARS-CoV-2 infection or an uninfected control (not recorded which). The CDR3 DNA follows: TGCGCCAGCAGCCAAGAGTCTAGCGGGAGTTACAATGAGCAGTTCTTC. Residues: CASSQESSGSYNEQFF.